A single sample is the source of the 8 T cell receptor beta chains below, sequenced in a study of T cell responses to AZD1222 COVID-19 vaccine. Only in-frame clones appear in the TCRdb table, and some are missing; sequencing was by immunoSEQ multiplex PCR. The sample records some 92,000 clones, approximately 88% being singletons. This specimen was peripheral blood, taken on day 0 of AZD1222 vaccination. These TCRs come from an adult in good health.

The CDR3 here is CASSLSPSGTYGYTF. CDR3 coding DNA: TGTGCCAGCAGTTTATCACCCTCAGGTACCTATGGCTACACCTTC. This chain links TRBV28 with TRBJ1-2; D uncertain. The germline CDR1 and CDR2 sequences are MDHEN and SYDVKM. This CDR3 contains 15 residues. Trimming stripped 1 base from V and 4 bases from J, with 13 bases between.

V and J are TRBV9 and TRBJ1-1, with 8 bases fitting TRBD1. J was trimmed by 5 bases and V by 0 bases; bases with no gene match: 3. CDR1 is SGDLS and CDR2 is YYNGEE in the germline V gene. This CDR3 has 14 residues. The CDR3 sequence is CASSVVQGGTEAFF. The CDR3 DNA reads as TGTGCCAGCAGCGTAGTACAGGGGGGGACTGAAGCTTTCTTT.

The chain has TRBV4-1 and TRBJ1-2; a weak D match, TRBD1 (6 bases). V was shortened by 1 base and J by 3 bases, with 15 bases between the two germline ends. The CDR3 extends over 16 amino acids. Germline V gene data show CDR1 as MGHRA and CDR2 as YSYEKL. The CDR3 sequence is CASSQGAGAYDYGYTF. In nucleotides, the CDR3 is TGCGCCAGCAGCCAAGGTGCGGGGGCTTACGACTATGGCTACACCTTC.

On this clone itself: The sample holds other DNA sequences that translate to the same CDR3. CDR3 loop: CASSLGSYEQYF. CDR3 coding DNA: TGTGCCAGCAGCTTAGGTTCATACGAGCAGTACTTC. The chain links TRBV7-9 to TRBJ2-7, with D hard to call. The ends were cut back, 1 base at V and 4 bases at J, with 5 bases in the middle. The CDR3 has 12 residues. Looked up from germline, CDR1 is SEHNR and CDR2 is FQNEAQ (reference sequence).

This sequence joins TRBV19 and TRBJ2-3, with a possible D match to TRBD2 (5 bases). This CDR3 has 19 amino acids. Trimming left V 5 bases short and J 2 bases short, with 26 bases between. Germline CDR1 and CDR2: LNHDA and SQIVND (reference sequence). The CDR3 here is CASSFLDRAAEFDTDTQYF. The CDR3, as DNA: TGTGCCAGTAGTTTCCTCGATCGCGCAGCGGAGTTTGACACAGATACGCAGTATTTT. Drawing the rest from reference TRBV19 and TRBJ2-3, the complete variable domain is DGGITQSPKYLFRKEGQNVTLSCEQNLNHDAMYWYRQDPGQGLRLIYYSQIVNDFQKGDIAEGYSVSREKKESFPLTVTSAQKNPTAFYLCASSFLDRAAEFDTDTQYFGPGTRLTVL.

The sample holds a few counts of this clone. V and J are TRBV11-2 and TRBJ2-7, with D tentatively TRBD1 (5 bases). V was cut by 4 bases and J by 6 bases, with 10 bases left in between. CDR3 length equals 12 residues. The germline gives CDR1 SGHAT, CDR2 FQNNGV. The CDR3 spells CASSSQGTEQYF. As DNA, the CDR3 is TGTGCCAGCAGCTCGCAGGGTACCGAGCAGTACTTC. Full variable domain (missing parts from reference TRBV11-2 and TRBJ2-7): EAGVAQSPRYKIIEKRQSVAFWCNPISGHATLYWYQQILGQGPKLLIQFQNNGVVDDSQLPKDRFSAERLKGVDSTLKIQPAKLEDSAVYLCASSSQGTEQYFGPGTRLTVT.

The chain links TRBV30 to TRBJ1-1; no definite D call. V was trimmed by 2 bases and J by 1 base, leaving 26 bases between them. The CDR3 totals 19 residues. Germline V lookup: CDR1 GTSNPN, CDR2 SVGIG (reference sequence). The CDR3 DNA reads TGTGCCTGGAGTCATGAGGGAAATGAGCCACCATTTCGGAACACTGAAGCTTTCTTT. Protein sequence: CAWSHEGNEPPFRNTEAFF.

The V gene is TRBV3-1 (or the pseudogene TRBV3-2), the J gene TRBJ2-2; 9 bases map to TRBD1. V dropped 6 bases and J dropped 1; count of bases not matched to a gene: 18. This CDR3 contains 20 residues. Germline CDR1 and CDR2: LGHDT and YNNKEL (reference sequence). The CDR3 region has the DNA TGTGCCAGCAGGCCAATACCGGGACAGGGTGCTACTAAGAACACCGGGGAGCTGTTTTTT. Translating gives CASRPIPGQGATKNTGELFF.